Here is one T cell receptor beta chain with its context. The data were taken from a study of CD8 T cells in Susac syndrome. It was with random hexamers that about 0.45 to 1 ug RNA was reverse transcribed. TCRdb recomputed calls from the immunoSEQ multiplex PCR reads with MiXCR, one row per CDR3 protein. The table shows about 300,000 distinct CDR3 sequences, with about 88% occurring only once. Sequencing of TCR beta was performed on blood CD8+ and CD4+ T cells. The CDR3 totals 14 residues. The V gene end was trimmed by 1 base and the J gene end by 4 bases; junction bases not matched to a gene: 4. Input material: CD8+ T cells from PBMCs. The chain recombines TRBV12-3 or TRBV12-4 with TRBJ2-7; the match to TRBD2 covers 7 bases. This clonotype was obtained from a human donor with multiple sclerosis. Here the CDR3 DNA reads TGTGCCAGCAGTTTAGGGGACTATAATTACGAGCAGTACTTC. This encodes CASSLGDYNYEQYF.